This TCR beta chain was profiled in a study of blood T cell repertoires in COVID-19. Study at large: The study drew acute and convalescent COVID-19 samples from the United States, Italy and Spain.

The repertoire was sequenced with immunoSEQ multiplex PCR; TCRdb's copy has only in-frame clones and lacks some. The data contain around 160,000 clones, almost 85% of them singletons. The J segment lost 0 bases and the V segment lost 7 bases, leaving 7 bases of the junction unmatched. This CDR3 has 16 residues. The germline CDR1 and CDR2 sequences are MDHEN and SYDVKM. Participant-given clinical history determined each cohort assignment. This chain uses TRBV28 with TRBJ2-7, with TRBD2 identical over 12 bases. The sequencing input was PBMCs or T cells enriched from blood (not recorded which). This TCR came from a man aged 45 to 65 who had recovered from COVID-19. The CDR3 loop reads CASISLAGGSSYEQYF. CDR3 bases: TGTGCCAGCATTTCGCTAGCGGGAGGGAGCTCCTACGAGCAGTACTTC.